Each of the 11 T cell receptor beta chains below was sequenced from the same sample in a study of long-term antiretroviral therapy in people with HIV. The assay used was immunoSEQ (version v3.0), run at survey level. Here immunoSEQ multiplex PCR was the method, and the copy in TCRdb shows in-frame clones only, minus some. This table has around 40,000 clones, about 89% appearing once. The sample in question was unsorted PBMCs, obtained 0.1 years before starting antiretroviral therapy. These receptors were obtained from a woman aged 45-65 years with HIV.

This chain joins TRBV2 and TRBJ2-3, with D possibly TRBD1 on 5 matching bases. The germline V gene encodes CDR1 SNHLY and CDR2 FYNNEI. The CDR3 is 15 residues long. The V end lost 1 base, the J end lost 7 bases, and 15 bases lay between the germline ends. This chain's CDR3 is CASSEGGLLAHTQYF. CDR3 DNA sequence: TGTGCCAGCAGTGAAGGGGGCCTCCTTGCCCATACGCAGTATTTT.

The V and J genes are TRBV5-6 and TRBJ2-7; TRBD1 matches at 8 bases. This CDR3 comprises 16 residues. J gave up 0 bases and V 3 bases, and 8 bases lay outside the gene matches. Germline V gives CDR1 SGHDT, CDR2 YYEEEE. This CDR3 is CASSSNTGGGSYEQYF. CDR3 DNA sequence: TGTGCCAGCAGCTCAAACACAGGGGGTGGCTCCTACGAGCAGTACTTC.

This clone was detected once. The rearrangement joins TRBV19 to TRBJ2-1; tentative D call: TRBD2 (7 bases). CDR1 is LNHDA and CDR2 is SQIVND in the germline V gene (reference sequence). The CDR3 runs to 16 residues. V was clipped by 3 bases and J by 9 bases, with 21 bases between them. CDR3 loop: CASSIGGGRGLREQFF. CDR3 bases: TGTGCCAGTAGTATTGGGGGGGGCCGGGGATTGCGTGAGCAGTTCTTC.

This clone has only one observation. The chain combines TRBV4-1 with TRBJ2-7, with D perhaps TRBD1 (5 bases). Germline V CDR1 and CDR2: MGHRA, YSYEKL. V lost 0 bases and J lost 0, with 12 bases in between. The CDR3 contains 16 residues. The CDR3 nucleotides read TGCGCCAGCAGCCAAGACAGGGATCCTAGCTCCTACGAGCAGTACTTC. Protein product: CASSQDRDPSSYEQYF.

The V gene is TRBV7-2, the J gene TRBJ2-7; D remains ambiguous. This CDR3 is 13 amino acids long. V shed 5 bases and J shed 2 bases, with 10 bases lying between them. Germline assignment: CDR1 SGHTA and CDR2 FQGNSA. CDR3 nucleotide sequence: TGTGCCAGCAGCCTCCCGCTTACCTACGAGCAGTACTTC. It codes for CASSLPLTYEQYF.

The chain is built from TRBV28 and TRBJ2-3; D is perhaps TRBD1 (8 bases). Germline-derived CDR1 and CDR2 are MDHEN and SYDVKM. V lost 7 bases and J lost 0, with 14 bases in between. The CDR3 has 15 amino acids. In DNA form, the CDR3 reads TGTGCCAGCACCACAGGGGGGGAAAGCACAGATACGCAGTATTTT. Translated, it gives CASTTGGESTDTQYF.

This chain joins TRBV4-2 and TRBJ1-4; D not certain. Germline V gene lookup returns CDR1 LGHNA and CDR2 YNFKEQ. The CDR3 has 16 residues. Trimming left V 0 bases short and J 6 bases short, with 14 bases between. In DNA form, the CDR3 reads TGTGCCAGCAGCCAAGACACCGGGTCATCTTATGAAAAACTGTTTTTT. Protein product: CASSQDTGSSYEKLFF.

Here the CDR3 reads CASSQTTGTGLTLHF. The CDR3 DNA sequence: TGTGCCAGCAGCCAAACCACCGGGACAGGGTTAACCCTCCACTTT. The V gene is TRBV14, the J gene TRBJ1-6; 9 bases match TRBD1. Germline V gives CDR1 SGHDN, CDR2 FVKESK. Losses at the gene ends were 2 bases for V and 14 bases for J; bases not matched to a gene: 10. CDR3 length: 15 amino acids.

This CDR3 reads CASSPWGTGIISYEQYF. CDR3 DNA: TGCGCCAGCAGCCCGTGGGGGACAGGAATTATCTCCTACGAGCAGTACTTC. The chain links TRBV5-1 to TRBJ2-7, with 8 bases that match TRBD1. This CDR3 is 17 amino acids long. Germline V gene sequence: CDR1 SGHRS, CDR2 YFSETQ. After removal of 4 bases from V and 0 bases from J, the junction contained 12 bases not matched to a gene.

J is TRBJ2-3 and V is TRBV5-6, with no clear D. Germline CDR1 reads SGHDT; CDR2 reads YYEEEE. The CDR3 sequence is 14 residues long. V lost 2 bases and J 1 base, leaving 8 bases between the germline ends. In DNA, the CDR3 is TGTGCCAGCAGCTTAAACACGGGCACAGATACGCAGTATTTT. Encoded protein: CASSLNTGTDTQYF.

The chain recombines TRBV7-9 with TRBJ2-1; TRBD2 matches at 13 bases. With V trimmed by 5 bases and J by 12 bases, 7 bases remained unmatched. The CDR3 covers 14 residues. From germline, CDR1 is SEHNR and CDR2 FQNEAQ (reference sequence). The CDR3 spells CASSPLAGGPSQFF. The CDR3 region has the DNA TGTGCCAGCAGCCCACTAGCGGGGGGGCCTTCGCAGTTCTTC.